This entry lists 25 T cell receptor beta chains sequenced from one sample in a study of cytomegalovirus exposure and HLA in healthy donors (dated by TCRdb to about 2017). Library generation was performed with the immunoSEQ multiplex PCR assay. In its TCRdb copy, this immuneACCESS table keeps in-frame sequences only and misses some clones. Where compared with another copy, unresolved V genes explain less than half of these, and the others have no known cause. The sample data list fewer than 250,000 clones, and more than 75% of these were observed just once. The ten most abundant clones make up 2.6% of the sample. The sample was PBMCs. The receptor set was obtained from a man aged 18 to 30 in good health and CMV-seronegative.

The chain couples TRBV19 to TRBJ2-7, with D perhaps matching TRBD1 (6 bases). Trimming removed 1 base from V and 3 bases from J, with 13 bases in between. Germline lookup yields CDR1 LNHDA and CDR2 SQIVND (reference sequence). This CDR3 contains 15 residues. The CDR3: CASSIAFPDSYEQYF. CDR3 sequence (DNA): TGTGCCAGTAGTATAGCCTTCCCGGACAGCTACGAGCAGTACTTC.

The chain has TRBV9 and TRBJ1-6, with D tentatively TRBD1 (5 bases). Germline V gene data show CDR1 as SGDLS and CDR2 as YYNGEE. The CDR3 runs to 15 residues. Trimming took off 0 bases at V and 5 bases at J, with 9 bases between the two ends. CDR3 sequence reads: CASSVGTGNNSPLHF. DNA for the CDR3: TGTGCCAGCAGCGTAGGAACAGGCAATAATTCACCCCTCCACTTT.

This clone was counted once. This chain joins TRBV4-3 and TRBJ1-1, with D perhaps matching TRBD1 (6 bases). Per the germline V gene, CDR1 is LGHNA and CDR2 is YSLEER. The CDR3 is made up of 15 amino acids. Between the trimmed V and J ends, which lost 4 bases and 2 bases, there was a span of 14 bases. In DNA, the CDR3 is TGCGCCAGCAGCCCAGGGGACCGAGAAAACACTGAAGCTTTCTTT. This sequence encodes CASSPGDRENTEAFF.

The chain links TRBV27 to TRBJ2-7; tentatively, D is TRBD2 (6 bases). The CDR3 is 13 amino acids. The V gene lost 2 bases and the J gene lost 4 bases, with 9 bases spanning the gap. CDR1 is MNHEY and CDR2 is SMNVEV in the germline V gene (reference sequence). For the CDR3, the DNA is TGTGCCAGCAGTTTAGTCGGAGGGTACGAGCAGTACTTC. Amino acids: CASSLVGGYEQYF.

The CDR3 DNA is TGTGCCAGCAGCTTAGCCTTCCGGACAGCCTCCTACGAGCAGTACTTC. Its translation: CASSLAFRTASYEQYF. This rearrangement joins TRBV11-2 to TRBJ2-7; tentatively, D is TRBD1 (6 bases). The germline CDR1 and CDR2 sequences are SGHAT and FQNNGV. This CDR3 is built from 16 residues. Between the trimmed V and J ends, which lost 1 base and 0 bases, there was a span of 13 bases.

The chain uses TRBV5-4 and TRBJ2-7; 8 nucleotides match TRBD1. CDR3 length: 16 residues. The germline CDR1 and CDR2 sequences are SGHNT and YYREEE (reference sequence). Trimming took 0 bases from V and 4 from J; bases not matched to a gene: 9. In DNA, the CDR3 is TGTGCCAGCAGCTTGGAGGTCACAGGGGGTGGGTACGAGCAGTACTTC. It encodes CASSLEVTGGGYEQYF.

The V and J genes are TRBV4-1 and TRBJ2-2, with 12 nucleotides matching TRBD2. Germline V gene data show CDR1 as MGHRA and CDR2 as YSYEKL. The CDR3 length is 17 residues. Trimming removed 4 bases from V and 9 bases from J; junction bases left unmatched: 12. The CDR3: CASSLPLAGGRGRELFF. CDR3 coding DNA: TGCGCCAGCAGCCTCCCGCTAGCGGGGGGGCGGGGCCGGGAGCTGTTTTTT.

This sequence joins TRBV9 and TRBJ2-2; D remains ambiguous. This CDR3 contains 13 residues. Per the germline V gene, CDR1 is SGDLS and CDR2 is YYNGEE. Trimming pared 0 bases from V and 6 bases from J, leaving 6 bases between. The CDR3 sequence: CASSVAHSGELFF. For the CDR3, the DNA is TGTGCCAGCAGCGTAGCACATTCCGGGGAGCTGTTTTTT.

The genes are TRBV20-1 and TRBJ1-1; D unclear. V was clipped by 1 base and J by 7 bases, with 7 bases between them. Looked up from germline, CDR1 is DFQATT and CDR2 is SNEGSKA (reference sequence). The length of the CDR3 is 11 residues. CDR3: CSARVSVEAFF. The CDR3, as DNA: TGCAGTGCTAGAGTGTCAGTTGAAGCTTTCTTT.

This sequence joins TRBV18 and TRBJ2-3; D perhaps matches TRBD2 (6 bases). V gave up 2 bases and J gave up 1 base, with 13 bases separating them. The CDR3 loop spans 16 amino acids. Germline V CDR1 and CDR2: KGHSH, LQKENI. In DNA form, the CDR3 reads TGTGCCAGCTCACCAGCTAGCGTCAGCCGCACAGATACGCAGTATTTT. This sequence encodes CASSPASVSRTDTQYF.

The chain links TRBV9 to TRBJ2-2; the D is unclear. Germline V lookup: CDR1 SGDLS, CDR2 YYNGEE. The CDR3 totals 18 residues. Trimming stripped 4 bases from V and 1 base from J, with 20 bases between. The CDR3 loop is CASSPSVVQAWNTGELFF. The DNA of the CDR3 is TGTGCCAGCAGCCCCTCAGTAGTGCAAGCGTGGAACACCGGGGAGCTGTTTTTT.

This clone turned up a few times. This sequence joins TRBV11-2 and TRBJ2-7; 7 bases line up with TRBD1. The germline gives CDR1 SGHAT, CDR2 FQNNGV. The CDR3 totals 14 residues. With 5 bases clipped from V and 7 bases from J, the junction kept 11 bases outside the gene matches. The DNA of the CDR3 is TGTGCCAGCAGCGACCACCGGGACAGAGAGGAGCAGTACTTC. Protein product: CASSDHRDREEQYF. The whole variable domain, filled in from reference TRBV11-2 and TRBJ2-7, reads EAGVAQSPRYKIIEKRQSVAFWCNPISGHATLYWYQQILGQGPKLLIQFQNNGVVDDSQLPKDRFSAERLKGVDSTLKIQPAKLEDSAVYLCASSDHRDREEQYFGPGTRLTVT.

This clone has a single count. The germline gene is not matched at one end of the junction; a read error may be the cause. The CDR3 coding sequence is TGTGCCAGCAGCGTAGCCCAACAGGGCCGAAAGACTTGG. It is translated as CASSVAQQGRKTW. This chain links TRBV9 with TRBJ1-4; TRBD1 is a possible D gene (6 bases). The CDR3 runs 13 residues. Per germline, CDR1 SGDLS and CDR2 YYNGEE.

On this clone itself: Other nucleotide sequences from this sample produce the same CDR3. This chain uses TRBV9 with TRBJ1-2; D gene ambiguous. Trimming pared 0 bases from V and 1 base from J, leaving 7 bases between. CDR1 is SGDLS, CDR2 YYNGEE, per germline. The CDR3 is 14 residues long. CDR3 bases: TGTGCCAGCAGCGTAGATCGGGGTAACTATGGCTACACCTTC. Its protein is CASSVDRGNYGYTF.

With respect to this clone: The same CDR3 is also encoded by other DNA sequences in this sample. V is TRBV27 and J is TRBJ1-5, with D possibly being TRBD1 (5 bases). V shed 3 bases and J shed 4 bases, with 7 bases lying between them. The CDR3 is 13 amino acids. Germline lookup yields CDR1 MNHEY and CDR2 SMNVEV (reference sequence). The CDR3: CASSFGGNQPQHF. For the CDR3, the DNA is TGTGCCAGCAGTTTCGGGGGAAATCAGCCCCAGCATTTT.

V gene TRBV2 combines with J gene TRBJ2-3; TRBD2 matches at 9 bases. Germline V gene data show CDR1 as SNHLY and CDR2 as FYNNEI. This CDR3 comprises 15 residues. J was trimmed by 5 bases and V by 6 bases; bases with no gene match: 9. CDR3 amino acids: CASSPVSAGGDTQYF. The CDR3, as DNA: TGTGCCAGCAGCCCAGTTTCAGCGGGAGGAGATACGCAGTATTTT. Variable domain in full (rest from reference TRBV2 and TRBJ2-3): EPEVTQTPSHQVTQMGQEVILRCVPISNHLYFYWYRQILGQKVEFLVSFYNNEISEKSEIFDDQFSVERPDGSNFTLKIRSTKLEDSAMYFCASSPVSAGGDTQYFGPGTRLTVL.

V gene TRBV5-4 combines with J gene TRBJ2-3; D is perhaps TRBD2 (6 bases). V shed 1 base and J shed 1 base, with 10 bases lying between them. The V gene's germline CDR1 is SGHNT and CDR2 YYREEE (reference sequence). The CDR3 is 15 amino acids. The CDR3 loop reads CASSLRPSGTDTQYF. CDR3 DNA sequence: TGTGCCAGCAGCTTGCGTCCTAGCGGCACAGATACGCAGTATTTT.

The V and J genes are TRBV7-2 and TRBJ1-4; D might be TRBD1 (5 bases). Germline V CDR1 and CDR2: SGHTA, FQGNSA. The CDR3 contains 13 residues. Trimming took off 3 bases at V and 8 bases at J, with 10 bases between the two ends. The CDR3 DNA reads TGTGCCAGCAGCTTCGCGGGGGACGAAAAACTGTTTTTT. Amino acid sequence: CASSFAGDEKLFF.

This CDR3 is CASDSSGNTIYF. CDR3 DNA sequence: TGTGCCAGCGACAGCTCTGGAAACACCATATATTTT. The chain has TRBV6-1 and TRBJ1-3; D is perhaps TRBD1 (5 bases). Trimming left V 8 bases short and J 0 bases short, with 5 bases between. There are 12 residues in the CDR3. Germline CDR1 is MNHNS and CDR2 is SASEGT.

The chain is built from TRBV18 and TRBJ1-3; D call uncertain. This CDR3 spans 13 amino acids. Looked up from germline, CDR1 is KGHSH and CDR2 is LQKENI. Trimming stripped 4 bases from V and 5 bases from J, with 9 bases between. CDR3 amino acids: CASSRDDRNTIYF. CDR3 DNA sequence: TGTGCCAGCTCACGAGACGACAGAAACACCATATATTTT.

This clone was counted a single time. V and J are TRBV30 and TRBJ2-7; 7 positions agree with TRBD1. The trim removed 4 bases at V and 4 bases at J, leaving 10 bases unmatched. The CDR3 has 14 residues. From germline, CDR1 is GTSNPN and CDR2 SVGIG (reference sequence). The CDR3 spells CAWTTTGFYYEQYF. In nucleotides, the CDR3 is TGTGCCTGGACAACGACAGGGTTTTATTACGAGCAGTACTTC.

The chain links TRBV7-6 to TRBJ2-1; D uncertain. Germline V gene sequence: CDR1 SGHVS, CDR2 FNYEAQ. The CDR3 length is 13 residues. Trimming removed 5 bases at V and 8 bases at J, with 13 bases between. CDR3 sequence reads: CASSPVPRDEQFF. The CDR3 coding sequence is TGTGCCAGCAGCCCCGTCCCGAGAGATGAGCAGTTCTTC.

This clone was counted between two and nine times. One end of the junction varies from germline; a read error may be responsible. The chain employs TRBV6-1 and TRBJ1-6; 10 bases are shared with TRBD1. Germline V gene data show CDR1 as MNHNS and CDR2 as SASEGT. The CDR3 is 14 amino acids. The CDR3 is CASREDRGHSPLHF. As DNA, the CDR3 is TGTGCCAGCAGGGAAGACAGGGGGCATTCACCCCTCCACTTT.

This chain joins TRBV19 and TRBJ2-7; 7 bases match TRBD2. Per germline, CDR1 LNHDA and CDR2 SQIVND (reference sequence). The CDR3 runs to 15 residues. V lost 0 bases, J lost 2 bases, and 4 bases stayed unmatched. CDR3 amino acids: CASSIEVAGAYEQYF. The CDR3 nucleotides are TGTGCCAGTAGTATAGAAGTTGCGGGGGCCTACGAGCAGTACTTC.

In regard to this clone: At the DNA level, this CDR3 is encoded by other sequences in the same sample as well. This chain uses TRBV7-2 with TRBJ2-7; D uncertain. The germline V gene has CDR1 SGHTA and CDR2 FQGNSA. The CDR3 is 11 residues long. Trimming took 3 bases from V and 4 from J, leaving 4 bases between them. CDR3 loop: CASSFSYEQYF. CDR3 sequence (DNA): TGTGCCAGCAGCTTCTCGTACGAGCAGTACTTC.